A selection of T cell receptor beta chains follows, all from one sample in a study of cytomegalovirus exposure and HLA in healthy donors. Profiling relied on immunoSEQ multiplex PCR, and the TCRdb table lists in-frame clones only, not all of them. The sample gives about 200,000 clones, roughly four fifths of which show up once; about 3.5% is in the top ten. The sequenced sample was PBMCs. The receptors come from a middle-aged man in good health and CMV-seropositive. Each CDR3 is given with its conserved first and last residue. The order of the fields is D gene, clone size, V gene, J gene, CDR3 DNA, CDR3 protein. The D gene is left open where the match is weak. Expanded clones get a size class; other rows say once, few or many, or leave the size out.

NA	NA	TRBV10-3	TRBJ1-2	TGTGCCATCAGTGAGTCGGCGGATTATGGCTACACCTTC	CAISESADYGYTF
NA	NA	TRBV7-6	TRBJ2-7	TGTGCCAGCAGCTTAGGATGGGGGGAAAGGGGCGAGCAGTACTTC	CASSLGWGERGEQYF
NA	NA	TRBV18	TRBJ2-7	TGTGCCAGCTCAACAACCTACGAGCAGTACTTC	CASSTTYEQYF
NA	NA	TRBV7-9	TRBJ2-1	TGTGCCAGCAGCACGAACACCGAATCGAGGGATGAGCAGTTCTTC	CASSTNTESRDEQFF
NA	NA	TRBV7-9	TRBJ2-1	TGTGCCAGCACCGAGGCAACCGGCCGTGAGCAGTTCTTC	CASTEATGREQFF
NA	NA	TRBV6-1	TRBJ1-5	TGTGCCAGCAGTGAAGCGACGGGGCAGCCCCAGCATTTT	CASSEATGQPQHF
NA	NA	TRBV18	TRBJ1-1	TGTGCCAGCTCACCCATCTCCGACAGTCACACTGAAGCTTTCTTT	CASSPISDSHTEAFF
NA	NA	TRBV6-6	TRBJ2-7	TGTGCCAGCAGGCCCAGGGGTAGCTCCTACGAGCAGTACTTC	CASRPRGSSYEQYF
NA	NA	TRBV6-1	TRBJ2-1	TGTGCCAGCAGTGCCAGGGTGGGCAGCTCCTACAATGAGCAGTTCTTC	CASSARVGSSYNEQFF
NA	NA	TRBV5-1	TRBJ1-1	TGCGCCAGCAGCCCGGGGGGTGGCACTGAAGCTTTCTTT	CASSPGGGTEAFF
TRBD1	NA	TRBV9	TRBJ2-2	TGTGCCAGCAGGACAGGGGGCGGCACCGGGGAGCTGTTTTTT	CASRTGGGTGELFF
NA	NA	TRBV11-3	TRBJ2-7	TGTGCCAGCAGCCCAAACAGCTACGAGCAGTACTTC	CASSPNSYEQYF
NA	NA	TRBV5-6	TRBJ1-4	TGTGCCAGCAGTGTTTTCAAGCAGAAGGCGGCATACGATGAAAAACTGTTTTTT	CASSVFKQKAAYDEKLFF
NA	NA	TRBV12-2	TRBJ2-7	TGTGCAAGTCGCTTAAATCCAGGGGGATCCTACGAGCAGTACTTC	CASRLNPGGSYEQYF
NA	NA	TRBV10-3	TRBJ2-3	TGTGCCATCAGTTCTACGGGACTCGGGACAGATACGCAGTATTTT	CAISSTGLGTDTQYF
TRBD2	NA	TRBV7-6	TRBJ2-7	TGTGCCAGCAGCTCCGGGACTAGCGGGGGGGCCTTCTCCTACGAGCAGTACTTC	CASSSGTSGGAFSYEQYF
TRBD2	NA	TRBV27	TRBJ2-1	TGTGCCAGCAGTCGGAGCGGGGGAGCTTGGAATGAGCAGTTCTTC	CASSRSGGAWNEQFF
TRBD1	NA	TRBV5-1	TRBJ2-7	TGCGCCAGCAGCCAAACAGGGGACTCCTACGAGCAGTACTTC	CASSQTGDSYEQYF
TRBD1	NA	TRBV5-1	TRBJ1-2	TGCGCCAGCAGCTCTGACAGGGGGGCTAATGGCTACACCTTC	CASSSDRGANGYTF
NA	NA	TRBV4-2	TRBJ2-7	TGTGCCAGCAGCCAAGTAGCATCCGGGGACATCCCCTACGAGCAGTACTTC	CASSQVASGDIPYEQYF
NA	NA	TRBV7-9	TRBJ1-5	TGTGCCAGCAGCATAGGGGGGGTTGGACATCAGCCCCAGCATTTT	CASSIGGVGHQPQHF
NA	NA	TRBV6-5	TRBJ1-1	TGTGCCAGCAGCAAGGGAATATGGGACACTGAGGCTTTCTTT	CASSKGIWDTEAFF
TRBD2	NA	TRBV19	TRBJ2-3	TGTGCCAGTAGTATTGCGGGGGGGAGCACAGATACGCAGTATTTT	CASSIAGGSTDTQYF
NA	NA	TRBV7-9	TRBJ2-1	TGTGCCAGCAGCTTAGCGGCCAATGAGCAGTTCTTC	CASSLAANEQFF
NA	few	TRBV19	TRBJ2-3	TGTGCCAGTAGTATAGAAGTTGTTGGGCAGGGCGACACAGATACGCAGTATTTT	CASSIEVVGQGDTDTQYF
NA	NA	TRBV5-1	TRBJ2-7	TGCGCCAGCAGCAACAGGCACGAGCAGTACTTC	CASSNRHEQYF
TRBD1	NA	TRBV9	TRBJ2-1	TGTGCCAGCAGCGTAGGGGACAGGGCCTACAATGAGCAGTTCTTC	CASSVGDRAYNEQFF
TRBD1	NA	TRBV7-9	TRBJ1-6	TGTGCCAGCAAACTACAGGGGGCCGGGATGAATTCACCCCTCCACTTT	CASKLQGAGMNSPLHF
TRBD1	NA	TRBV6-6	TRBJ2-5	TGTGCCAGCAGGCCGACAGGGTGGGAGACCCAGTACTTC	CASRPTGWETQYF
NA	NA	TRBV4-1	TRBJ2-7	TGCGCCAGCAGCCAACGGGAAGGGACTTTAAACTACGAGCAGTACTTC	CASSQREGTLNYEQYF
TRBD2	NA	TRBV4-1	TRBJ2-3	TGCGCCAGCAGCCAAGATCCCCCCGGGACTAGCACCCGAGGGGATACGCAGTATTTT	CASSQDPPGTSTRGDTQYF
NA	medium-sized	TRBV7-9	TRBJ2-3	TGTGCCAGCAGCTTTCAGCGGACCCCCCACCCCACAGATACGCAGTATTTT	CASSFQRTPHPTDTQYF
NA	NA	TRBV4-1	TRBJ2-3	TGCGCCAGCAGCCAGCTTAGCGGTACCATCACAGATACGCAGTATTTT	CASSQLSGTITDTQYF
NA	NA	TRBV4-2	TRBJ2-5	TGTGCCAGCAGCCAAGATTTGGGAGGAAAGACCCAGTACTTC	CASSQDLGGKTQYF
TRBD1	NA	TRBV14	TRBJ1-2	TGTGCCAGCAGCCAACGAGTCCCGGGACAGGGGAGGGTTTCTGGCTACACCTTC	CASSQRVPGQGRVSGYTF
NA	once	TRBV7-6	TRBJ2-1	TGTGCCAGCAGCTTAGGAGGGGGGGGTCTGTACAATGAGCAGTTCTTC	CASSLGGGGLYNEQFF
TRBD1	NA	TRBV6-5	TRBJ1-2	TGTGCCAGCGGACAGGGGGCCCTTGGCTACACCTTC	CASGQGALGYTF
TRBD1	NA	TRBV5-1	TRBJ2-7	TGCGCCAGCAGCTTGGGTGGGACAGGGGATTCTTACGAGCAGTACTTC	CASSLGGTGDSYEQYF
NA	NA	TRBV6-1	TRBJ1-1	TGTGCCAGCAGTGACCAAGGACAGCTTGAAGCTTTCTTT	CASSDQGQLEAFF
NA	NA	TRBV29-1	TRBJ1-1	TGCAGCGCCCGGACAGCCGCGACTGAAGCTTTCTTT	CSARTAATEAFF
TRBD2	NA	TRBV10-1	TRBJ2-3	TGCGCCAGCAGTGAGACGGGACTAGCGGGACTCACAGATACGCAGTATTTT	CASSETGLAGLTDTQYF
TRBD2	NA	TRBV29-1	TRBJ2-5	TGCAGCGCTGGGACTAGCGGGGGGAACCAAGAGACCCAGTACTTC	CSAGTSGGNQETQYF
TRBD1	NA	TRBV5-1	TRBJ2-7	TGCGCCAGCAGCCCCGGGACAGGGCACACCGGAGAATCCTACGAGCAGTACTTC	CASSPGTGHTGESYEQYF
TRBD1	NA	TRBV5-1	TRBJ2-2	TGCGCCAGCAGCCCGACAGGGTCCACCGGGGAGCTGTTTTTT	CASSPTGSTGELFF